These T cell receptor beta chains were read from a single sample in a study of blood T cell repertoires in COVID-19. Measured with immunoSEQ multiplex PCR; TCRdb has only the in-frame clones, and not every one. This table has some 70,000 clones, 87% appearing once. Input material: peripheral blood. Receptors were obtained from a man aged 45-65 years with active COVID-19. CDR3s include the opening cysteine and the closing phenylalanine or tryptophan. D genes are given only for firm matches. The size of a clone is reported for some rows only, either as once, few or many, or as a class for expanded clones.

v_call	clone_size	d_call	j_call	cdr3_nt	cdr3_aa
TRBV5-5	-	TRBD1	TRBJ1-3	TGTGCCAGCAGCATGGAGGCGGACAGGGTCGGAAACACCATATATTTT	CASSMEADRVGNTIYF
TRBV6-1	-	-	TRBJ1-6	TGTGCCAGCAGTGAAGTTGGGCTCACGAACTCCTATAATTCACCCCTCCACTTT	CASSEVGLTNSYNSPLHF
TRBV6-6	-	-	TRBJ1-4	TGTGCCAGCAGCCTAACAGGGCCCGGGGAAAAACTGTTTTTT	CASSLTGPGEKLFF
TRBV29-1	-	TRBD1	TRBJ2-7	TGCAGCGTTGGGGGACAGGGTTACGAGCAGTACTTC	CSVGGQGYEQYF
TRBV19	-	TRBD1	TRBJ2-6	TGTGCCAGTAGTATACGACCGGGACAGGGGGCCTCTGGGGCCAACGTCCTGACTTTC	CASSIRPGQGASGANVLTF
TRBV7-2	-	TRBD1	TRBJ2-1	TGTGCCAGCAGCTTCCCGGGACAGGGGGCCTACAATGAGCAGTTCTTC	CASSFPGQGAYNEQFF
TRBV2	few	TRBD2	TRBJ2-5	TGTGCCAGCAGTGAGAGCGGGGGGAGGCAAGAGACCCAGTACTTC	CASSESGGRQETQYF
TRBV12-3/TRBV12-4	-	-	TRBJ1-2	TGTGCCAGCAGTTTAGGATCCAGCGGAGGCTACACCTTC	CASSLGSSGGYTF
TRBV24-1	-	-	TRBJ2-2	TGTGCCACCAGTGATTTGAAGTCGGTTGGACAGCCGAACACCGGGGAGCTGTTTTTT	CATSDLKSVGQPNTGELFF
TRBV6-5	-	TRBD2	TRBJ2-3	TGTGCCAGCAGCTACGGACTAGCGGGAGTTGCAGATACGCAGTATTTT	CASSYGLAGVADTQYF
TRBV5-1	-	TRBD1	TRBJ1-1	TGCGCCAGCAGCTTGGGGGACAGGGGAGTCACTGAAGCTTTCTTT	CASSLGDRGVTEAFF
TRBV7-2	-	TRBD2	TRBJ2-1	TGTGCCAGCAGCTTACAGAGCGGGGGGACCCCTTCTGAGCAGTTCTTC	CASSLQSGGTPSEQFF
TRBV5-6	-	-	TRBJ2-1	TGTGCCAGCAGCTTGGGTTCCGCGAGTGAGCAGTTCTTC	CASSLGSASEQFF
TRBV6-6	-	-	TRBJ2-5	TGTGCCAGCACCTTTTCCGCTCTGACTACACAAGAGACCCAGTACTTC	CASTFSALTTQETQYF
TRBV18	-	TRBD1	TRBJ1-2	TGTGCCAGCTCACCCAGGACAGGGGAGGATGGCTACACCTTC	CASSPRTGEDGYTF
TRBV28	-	-	TRBJ2-2	TGTGCCAGCAGTTTAAGCGGTGGGGTGGACACCGGGGAGCTGTTTTTT	CASSLSGGVDTGELFF
TRBV28	-	-	TRBJ2-2	TGTGCCAGCAGTTTGGGACAGAACACCGGGGAGCTGTTTTTT	CASSLGQNTGELFF
TRBV28	-	-	TRBJ2-7	TGTGCCAGCACCAATCTGCGCGAGCAGTACTTC	CASTNLREQYF
TRBV7-9	-	-	TRBJ2-1	TGTGCCAGCAGCTCCCTATACAATGAGCAGTTCTTC	CASSSLYNEQFF
TRBV6-5	-	-	TRBJ1-4	TGTGCCAGCAGTTACTCGGGGGGGCTAGGTAATGAAAAACTGTTTTTT	CASSYSGGLGNEKLFF
TRBV6-5	few	-	TRBJ1-1	TGTGCCAGCAGAAAACAGGGCATGAACACTGAAGCTTTCTTT	CASRKQGMNTEAFF
TRBV2	-	TRBD1	TRBJ2-7	TGTGCCAGCAGTGATGCCGGGACAGGGGATGAGGAGCAGTACTTC	CASSDAGTGDEEQYF
TRBV7-9	-	TRBD2	TRBJ2-7	TGTGCCAGCAGCTTAGGGATTCGACTAGCGGGAGGTGGGTCCTACGAGCAGTACTTC	CASSLGIRLAGGGSYEQYF
TRBV27	few	-	TRBJ2-7	TGTGCCAGCAGCTCTGACAGCCCATGGGAGCAGTACTTC	CASSSDSPWEQYF
TRBV19	few	-	TRBJ2-5	TGTGCCAGTAGTGTTCTAGCGATGGAGACCCAGTACTTC	CASSVLAMETQYF
TRBV7-9	-	TRBD1	TRBJ1-1	TGTGCCAGCAGCTTTACAGGGGAGACTGAAGCTTTCTTT	CASSFTGETEAFF
TRBV9	once	TRBD2	TRBJ2-2	TGTGCCAGCAGCGTAGTGGGAGGGCACAGCACCGGGGAGCTGTTTTTT	CASSVVGGHSTGELFF
TRBV9	-	TRBD1	TRBJ2-7	TGTGCCAGCAGCCCGACAGGGACCCTCTACGAGCAGTACTTC	CASSPTGTLYEQYF
TRBV5-8	-	TRBD1	TRBJ1-4	TGTGCCAGCAGTTCCGGGACAGTAGAGGGGAAACTGTTTTTT	CASSSGTVEGKLFF
TRBV7-9	-	-	TRBJ1-5	TGTGCCAGCAGCTTAGGAGGCAGTCAGCCCCAGCATTTT	CASSLGGSQPQHF
TRBV14	-	TRBD2	TRBJ2-1	TGTGCCAGCAGCCAAGAGGGTGCCCGACTAGCGGGAATCTCCTACAATGAGCAGTTCTTC	CASSQEGARLAGISYNEQFF
TRBV4-1	few	-	TRBJ1-1	TGCGCCAGCAGCCAAGTTACAGACACTGAAGCTTTCTTT	CASSQVTDTEAFF
TRBV9	few	-	TRBJ1-6	TGTGCCAGCAGCGACTCATCGGGGTTCCCCCTCCACTTT	CASSDSSGFPLHF
TRBV2	-	TRBD1	TRBJ1-5	TGTGCCAGCAGTGAGGACAGGGGGCCGGGAACCCAGCATTTT	CASSEDRGPGTQHF
TRBV7-2	once	-	TRBJ2-5	TGTGCCAGCAGCTTAAGGACAGTGGAAGAGACCCAGTACTTC	CASSLRTVEETQYF
TRBV7-6	few	-	TRBJ2-7	TGTGCCAGCAGCTTAATGGAGGGGCCTACCTACGAGCAGTACTTC	CASSLMEGPTYEQYF
TRBV4-3	-	-	TRBJ2-5	TGCGCCAGCAGCCCCCGAAGGGGGACGGCGGAGACCCAGTACTTC	CASSPRRGTAETQYF
TRBV9	-	-	TRBJ2-7	TGTGCCAGCAGCCCAATAGGCGGGCCTGCCTACGAGCAGTACTTC	CASSPIGGPAYEQYF
TRBV28	-	-	TRBJ2-1	TGTGCCAGCAGTTTACTCGGGGGCTACAATGAGCAGTTCTTC	CASSLLGGYNEQFF
TRBV11-3	-	TRBD2	TRBJ2-1	TGTGCCAGCAGCTTTGGCGGGGGTTCTAACGAGCAGTTCTTC	CASSFGGGSNEQFF
TRBV19	-	TRBD1	TRBJ2-4	TGTGCCAGTAGTATTCGTGGGACAGATATTCAGTACTTC	CASSIRGTDIQYF
TRBV18	-	TRBD1	TRBJ2-2	TGTGCCAGCTCACCCGAGGGACAGGTGAACACCGGGGAGCTGTTTTTT	CASSPEGQVNTGELFF
TRBV19	-	-	TRBJ2-1	TGTGCCAGTAGTCCTCGGGTCGGTTCCTCCTACAATGAGCAGTTCTTC	CASSPRVGSSYNEQFF
TRBV2	-	TRBD1	TRBJ1-5	TGTGCCAGCAACATACAGACAGGGGGTCAGCCCCAGCATTTT	CASNIQTGGQPQHF
TRBV10-3	-	-	TRBJ1-4	TGTGCCATCAGTGAGGATCCCGCGGCGGGTAAAAATGAAAAACTGTTTTTT	CAISEDPAAGKNEKLFF
TRBV28	once	TRBD1	TRBJ1-2	TGTGCCAGCAGTATACAGGGGTATGGCTACACCTTC	CASSIQGYGYTF
TRBV3-1/TRBV3-2	-	TRBD1	TRBJ2-7	TGTGCCAGCAGTCAACAGGGGATGGGCTCCTACGAGCAGTACTTC	CASSQQGMGSYEQYF
TRBV3-1/TRBV3-2	-	-	TRBJ2-3	TGTGCCAGCAGCCAAGTCGGGGGAGGCACAGATACGCAGTATTTT	CASSQVGGGTDTQYF
TRBV28	-	TRBD2	TRBJ2-1	TGTGCCAGTTTAGCGGGAGGAGCCTACAATGAGCAGTTCTTC	CASLAGGAYNEQFF
TRBV28	-	-	TRBJ2-1	TGTGCCACCTCTACCTCCGGGGGAGGCAATGAGCAGTTCTTC	CATSTSGGGNEQFF
TRBV7-3	-	TRBD1	TRBJ2-7	TGTGCCAGCAGCTTAAGAGGGGGACAGAGCTCCTACGAGCAGTACTTC	CASSLRGGQSSYEQYF